These 8 T cell receptor beta chains originate from one sample sequenced in a study of OX40 agonist ivuxolimab in advanced cancers. Sequencing was performed with immunoSEQ multiplex PCR; in TCRdb, only in-frame clones are kept and a portion is missing. The table has some 17,000 clones, 85% to 90% seen once. This specimen was CD4+ or CD8+ T cells sorted from blood, taken in a trial of the OX40 agonist ivuxolimab. Receptors were obtained from an adult with an advanced solid tumor such as melanoma, head and neck, liver or kidney cancer.

The chain uses TRBV19 and TRBJ2-2, with no clear D. This CDR3 contains 14 residues. CDR1 and CDR2 (germline): LNHDA, SQIVND (reference sequence). V lost 2 bases and J 3 bases, leaving 7 bases between the germline ends. The CDR3 DNA is TGTGCCAGTAGTATACAGGTTTACACCGGGGAGCTGTTTTTT. Residues: CASSIQVYTGELFF.

The chain links TRBV6-1 to TRBJ2-3, with TRBD1 identical over 8 bases. Germline V gene data show CDR1 as MNHNS and CDR2 as SASEGT. After removal of 6 bases from V and 4 bases from J, the junction contained 6 bases not matched to a gene. CDR3 length: 14 amino acids. The CDR3 sequence: CASRLTGGSDTQYF. CDR3 DNA: TGTGCCAGCAGGCTAACAGGGGGATCAGATACGCAGTATTTT.

As DNA, the CDR3 is TGTGCCAGCAGCGCGACAGGGGGAAATGGCTACACCTTC. The encoded protein is CASSATGGNGYTF. This chain connects TRBV9 to TRBJ1-2; 9 positions agree with TRBD1. The CDR3 loop spans 13 amino acids. CDR1 SGDLS and CDR2 YYNGEE come from the germline V gene. With 3 bases clipped from V and 6 bases from J, the junction kept 3 bases outside the gene matches.

The J gene is TRBJ2-1, the V gene TRBV4-1, with D uncertain. Germline CDR1 is MGHRA and CDR2 is YSYEKL. Trimming removed 3 bases from V and 5 bases from J, with 17 bases in between. The CDR3 length is 16 residues. CDR3: CASSQPPLGFDNEQFF. DNA of the CDR3: TGCGCCAGCAGCCAGCCGCCCTTAGGGTTCGACAATGAGCAGTTCTTC.

CDR3 sequence reads: CASSPASGRASNIQYF. In DNA, the CDR3 is TGTGCCAGCTCACCTGCTAGCGGGAGGGCCTCGAACATTCAGTACTTC. This chain connects TRBV18 to TRBJ2-4; 12 nucleotides align to TRBD2. CDR3 length: 16 residues. The J segment lost 7 bases and the V segment lost 3 bases, leaving 7 bases of the junction unmatched. The germline gives CDR1 KGHSH, CDR2 LQKENI. The variable domain in full, with the rest retrieved from reference TRBV18 and TRBJ2-4, is NAGVMQNPRHLVRRRGQEARLRCSPMKGHSHVYWYRQLPEEGLKFMVYLQKENIIDESGMPKERFSAEFPKEGPSILRIQQVVRGDSAAYFCASSPASGRASNIQYFGAGTRLSVL.

The genes are TRBV6-5 and TRBJ1-4; TRBD1 aligns across 7 bases. The germline V gene has CDR1 MNHEY and CDR2 SVGAGI. Germline trimming cut 10 bases from V and 0 bases from J; bases unmatched to any gene: 8. The CDR3 has 15 amino acids. The CDR3 loop is CATRTGAATNEKLFF. For the CDR3, the DNA is TGTGCCACAAGGACAGGCGCCGCAACTAATGAAAAACTGTTTTTT.

The gene calls are TRBV19 and TRBJ2-1; 12 bases line up with TRBD1. V lost 3 bases and J lost 7; bases outside the gene matches: 10. CDR1 and CDR2 from the germline V gene are LNHDA and SQIVND (reference sequence). CDR3 length: 17 amino acids. The CDR3 is CASSIESGTGGANEQFF. The CDR3 DNA reads as TGTGCCAGTAGTATCGAATCAGGGACAGGGGGCGCGAATGAGCAGTTCTTC.

The chain has TRBV5-6 and TRBJ1-1, with D possibly TRBD1 on 6 matching bases. Trimming cost V 4 bases and J 5 bases, with 12 bases left between them. CDR3 length: 13 amino acids. In germline, CDR1 is SGHDT, CDR2 YYEEEE. The CDR3: CASSEGVWTEAFF. The CDR3 DNA follows: TGTGCCAGCAGCGAGGGGGTATGGACTGAAGCTTTCTTT.